This is a list of T cell receptor beta chains from one sample in a study of spatial heterogeneity in lung cancer. TCRdb recomputed calls from the 5' RACE reads with MiXCR, one row per CDR3 protein. The sample lists more than 95,000 distinct CDR3 sequences, 12% occurring once. The specimen was PBMCs, collected at follow-up. These receptors originate from a male donor with early-stage non-small cell lung cancer. Both conserved end residues are part of each CDR3. The order of the fields is CDR3 protein, CDR3 DNA, V gene, clone size, J gene, D gene. D genes are given only for firm matches. Rows give clone size only sometimes, using once, few, many, or a class for an expanded clone.

CDR3 protein: CASSLTPGKGNQAAFF; CDR3 DNA: TGTGCCAGCAGCTTAACGCCCGGGAAGGGGAATCAGGCGGCTTTCTTT; V gene: TRBV7-3; clone size: few; J gene: TRBJ1-1; D gene: -
CDR3 protein: CASSQGTDYNEQFF; CDR3 DNA: TGTGCCAGCAGCCAAGGGACAGACTACAATGAGCAGTTCTTC; V gene: TRBV7-8; clone size: -; J gene: TRBJ2-1; D gene: TRBD1
CDR3 protein: CASSLVMITDTQYF; CDR3 DNA: TGCGCCAGCAGCTTGGTAATGATCACAGATACGCAGTATTTT; V gene: TRBV5-1; clone size: -; J gene: TRBJ2-3; D gene: -
CDR3 protein: CASSLATGTGDGYTF; CDR3 DNA: TGTGCCAGCAGCTTAGCTACCGGGACAGGGGATGGCTACACCTTC; V gene: TRBV7-8; clone size: -; J gene: TRBJ1-2; D gene: TRBD1
CDR3 protein: CASSLVSPNNSPLHF; CDR3 DNA: TGCGCCAGCAGCTTGGTGTCACCTAATAATTCACCCCTCCACTTT; V gene: TRBV5-1; clone size: -; J gene: TRBJ1-6; D gene: -
CDR3 protein: CAWSVLGTQYF; CDR3 DNA: TGTGCCTGGAGTGTACTAGGGACCCAGTACTTC; V gene: TRBV30; clone size: -; J gene: TRBJ2-5; D gene: -
CDR3 protein: CAIRGTLRENEQFF; CDR3 DNA: TGTGCCATCAGGGGGACCCTCCGAGAGAATGAGCAGTTCTTC; V gene: TRBV10-3; clone size: -; J gene: TRBJ2-1; D gene: -
CDR3 protein: CATSRDWTGNTEAFF; CDR3 DNA: TGTGCCACCAGCAGAGATTGGACAGGAAACACTGAAGCTTTCTTT; V gene: TRBV15; clone size: few; J gene: TRBJ1-1; D gene: TRBD1
CDR3 protein: CASSLGGSTSTDTQYF; CDR3 DNA: TGTGCCAGCAGCTTAGGTGGCTCTACTAGCACAGATACGCAGTATTTT; V gene: TRBV7-2; clone size: many; J gene: TRBJ2-3; D gene: -
CDR3 protein: CASSPQRKLFF; CDR3 DNA: TGTGCCAGCAGCCCTCAGAGGAAGCTGTTTTTT; V gene: TRBV28; clone size: -; J gene: TRBJ2-2; D gene: -
CDR3 protein: CASSQDKEQYF; CDR3 DNA: TGTGCCAGCAGCCAGGACAAGGAGCAGTACTTC; V gene: TRBV7-9; clone size: -; J gene: TRBJ2-7; D gene: -
CDR3 protein: CATSVAGTGVHEQFF; CDR3 DNA: TGTGCCACCAGTGTAGCCGGGACAGGGGTCCATGAGCAGTTCTTC; V gene: TRBV24-1; clone size: few; J gene: TRBJ2-1; D gene: TRBD1
CDR3 protein: CASSQVRANTEAFF; CDR3 DNA: TGTGCCAGCAGCCAAGTAAGGGCTAACACTGAAGCTTTCTTT; V gene: TRBV3-1; clone size: many; J gene: TRBJ1-1; D gene: -
CDR3 protein: CSVDWRGERIF; CDR3 DNA: TGCAGCGTTGATTGGAGGGGCGAAAGGATCTTC; V gene: TRBV29-1; clone size: many; J gene: TRBJ2-1; D gene: -
CDR3 protein: CASSLDRGQGYTF; CDR3 DNA: TGTGCCAGCAGCCTTGACAGGGGGCAAGGCTACACCTTC; V gene: TRBV6-6; clone size: few; J gene: TRBJ1-2; D gene: TRBD1
CDR3 protein: CSARDPWGSSYNSPLHF; CDR3 DNA: TGCAGTGCTAGAGATCCTTGGGGGAGCTCCTATAATTCACCCCTCCACTTT; V gene: TRBV20-1; clone size: many; J gene: TRBJ1-6; D gene: -
CDR3 protein: CASSLVETVGSYNEQFF; CDR3 DNA: TGCGCCAGCAGCTTGGTAGAGACGGTAGGTTCCTACAATGAGCAGTTCTTC; V gene: TRBV5-1; clone size: few; J gene: TRBJ2-1; D gene: -
CDR3 protein: CASSLNPAQPQHF; CDR3 DNA: TGTGCCAGCAGCTTGAATCCAGCCCAGCCCCAGCATTTT; V gene: TRBV5-8; clone size: many; J gene: TRBJ1-5; D gene: -
CDR3 protein: CASSSEPWGDYTEAFF; CDR3 DNA: TGTGCCAGCAGCTCAGAGCCATGGGGGGACTACACTGAAGCTTTCTTT; V gene: TRBV7-4; clone size: few; J gene: TRBJ1-1; D gene: -
CDR3 protein: CASSVHSGTGGGKTQYF; CDR3 DNA: TGTGCCAGCAGTGTCCACTCCGGGACAGGGGGCGGGAAGACCCAGTACTTC; V gene: TRBV2; clone size: -; J gene: TRBJ2-5; D gene: TRBD1
CDR3 protein: CASSLSGGAGSGELFF; CDR3 DNA: TGTGCCAGCAGCCTTAGCGGGGGCGCCGGGAGCGGGGAGCTGTTTTTT; V gene: TRBV7-8; clone size: few; J gene: TRBJ2-2; D gene: TRBD2
CDR3 protein: CASSYRRLGNTIYF; CDR3 DNA: TGTGCCAGCAGTTACCGGCGGCTTGGAAACACCATATATTTT; V gene: TRBV6-5; clone size: few; J gene: TRBJ1-3; D gene: -
CDR3 protein: CASARRGISYNSPLHF; CDR3 DNA: TGTGCCAGCGCCCGCCGGGGAATCTCCTATAATTCACCCCTCCACTTT; V gene: TRBV6-2/TRBV6-3; clone size: many; J gene: TRBJ1-6; D gene: -
CDR3 protein: CASSQGTGGITGELFF; CDR3 DNA: TGTGCCAGCAGCCAGGGGACAGGGGGTATCACCGGGGAGCTGTTTTTT; V gene: TRBV3-1; clone size: few; J gene: TRBJ2-2; D gene: TRBD1
CDR3 protein: CACGQGIPLLRNIQYF; CDR3 DNA: TGTGCCTGCGGACAGGGGATCCCCTTACTCAGAAACATTCAGTACTTC; V gene: TRBV7-2; clone size: few; J gene: TRBJ2-4; D gene: TRBD1
CDR3 protein: CSVGDGGYTF; CDR3 DNA: TGCAGCGTTGGGGATGGTGGCTACACCTTC; V gene: TRBV29-1; clone size: many; J gene: TRBJ1-2; D gene: -
CDR3 protein: CASTPGGQPARRYF; CDR3 DNA: TGTGCCAGCACCCCCGGCGGGCAGCCCGCCCGGAGGTACTTC; V gene: TRBV7-2; clone size: many; J gene: TRBJ2-7; D gene: -
CDR3 protein: CASSPLGVSGYTF; CDR3 DNA: TGTGCCAGCAGCCCCCTGGGGGTGAGCGGCTACACCTTC; V gene: TRBV7-9; clone size: -; J gene: TRBJ1-2; D gene: -
CDR3 protein: CASSSRGQGRQSPLHF; CDR3 DNA: TGTGCCAGCAGCTCTCGTGGGCAGGGGCGGCAATCACCCCTCCACTTT; V gene: TRBV7-9; clone size: few; J gene: TRBJ1-6; D gene: -
CDR3 protein: CASSIVAGIETQYF; CDR3 DNA: TGTGCCAGCAGCATCGTGGCAGGGATCGAGACCCAGTACTTC; V gene: TRBV5-5; clone size: -; J gene: TRBJ2-5; D gene: -
CDR3 protein: CAISDSGGAPDNEQFF; CDR3 DNA: TGTGCCATCAGTGATAGCGGGGGGGCGCCGGACAATGAGCAGTTCTTC; V gene: TRBV10-3; clone size: -; J gene: TRBJ2-1; D gene: TRBD2
CDR3 protein: CSASPGTGGNQPQHF; CDR3 DNA: TGCAGCGCCTCTCCGGGGACAGGGGGCAATCAGCCCCAGCATTTT; V gene: TRBV29-1; clone size: many; J gene: TRBJ1-5; D gene: TRBD1
CDR3 protein: CSVVWRGPNTDTQYF; CDR3 DNA: TGCAGCGTTGTCTGGCGGGGGCCCAACACAGATACGCAGTATTTT; V gene: TRBV29-1; clone size: many; J gene: TRBJ2-3; D gene: -
CDR3 protein: CASTSGTYEQYF; CDR3 DNA: TGTGCCAGCACAAGCGGAACCTACGAGCAGTACTTC; V gene: TRBV2; clone size: many; J gene: TRBJ2-7; D gene: -
CDR3 protein: CASSEAISRYNQPQHF; CDR3 DNA: TGTGCCAGCAGTGAAGCCATCTCCAGGTACAATCAGCCCCAGCATTTT; V gene: TRBV2; clone size: -; J gene: TRBJ1-5; D gene: -
CDR3 protein: CASSQETSARDTQYF; CDR3 DNA: TGTGCCAGCAGCCAAGAGACGAGCGCGAGAGATACGCAGTATTTT; V gene: TRBV4-2; clone size: few; J gene: TRBJ2-3; D gene: -
CDR3 protein: CAAGRGGSYEQYF; CDR3 DNA: TGTGCCGCCGGGCGGGGGGGGTCCTACGAGCAGTACTTC; V gene: TRBV27; clone size: many; J gene: TRBJ2-7; D gene: TRBD2
CDR3 protein: CASSLRFGYTF; CDR3 DNA: TGTGCCAGCAGCTTACGTTTCGGCTACACCTTC; V gene: TRBV13; clone size: -; J gene: TRBJ1-2; D gene: -
CDR3 protein: CASSLSGTTREETQYF; CDR3 DNA: TGTGCCAGCAGTTTATCCGGGACTACTCGGGAGGAGACCCAGTACTTC; V gene: TRBV28; clone size: few; J gene: TRBJ2-5; D gene: TRBD2
CDR3 protein: CASSQDQGSGAYSYNEQFF; CDR3 DNA: TGCGCCAGCAGCCAAGATCAGGGTAGCGGGGCTTACTCCTACAATGAGCAGTTCTTC; V gene: TRBV4-1; clone size: -; J gene: TRBJ2-1; D gene: TRBD2